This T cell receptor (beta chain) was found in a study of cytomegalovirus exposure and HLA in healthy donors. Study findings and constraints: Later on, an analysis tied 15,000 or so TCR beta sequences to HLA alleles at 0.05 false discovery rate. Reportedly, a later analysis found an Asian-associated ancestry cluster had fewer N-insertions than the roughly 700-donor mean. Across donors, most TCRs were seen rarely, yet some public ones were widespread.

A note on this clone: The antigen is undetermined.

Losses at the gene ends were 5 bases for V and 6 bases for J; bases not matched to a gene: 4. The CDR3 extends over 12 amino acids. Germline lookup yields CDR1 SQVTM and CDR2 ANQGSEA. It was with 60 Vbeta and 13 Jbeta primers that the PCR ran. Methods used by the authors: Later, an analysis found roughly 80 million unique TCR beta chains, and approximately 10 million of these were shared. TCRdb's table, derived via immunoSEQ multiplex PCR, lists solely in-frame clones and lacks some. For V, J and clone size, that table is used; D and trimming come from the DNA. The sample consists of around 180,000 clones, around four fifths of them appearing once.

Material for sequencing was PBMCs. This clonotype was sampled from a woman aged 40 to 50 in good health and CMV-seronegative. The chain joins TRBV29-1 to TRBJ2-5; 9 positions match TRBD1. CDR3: CSVLGQGQTQYF. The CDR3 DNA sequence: TGCAGCGTTCTGGGACAGGGACAGACCCAGTACTTC. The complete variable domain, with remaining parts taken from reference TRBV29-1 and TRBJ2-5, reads SAVISQKPSRDICQRGTSLTIQCQVDSQVTMMFWYRQQPGQSLTLIATANQGSEATYESGFVIDKFPISRPNLTFSTLTVSNMSPEDSSIYLCSVLGQGQTQYFGPGTRLLVL.